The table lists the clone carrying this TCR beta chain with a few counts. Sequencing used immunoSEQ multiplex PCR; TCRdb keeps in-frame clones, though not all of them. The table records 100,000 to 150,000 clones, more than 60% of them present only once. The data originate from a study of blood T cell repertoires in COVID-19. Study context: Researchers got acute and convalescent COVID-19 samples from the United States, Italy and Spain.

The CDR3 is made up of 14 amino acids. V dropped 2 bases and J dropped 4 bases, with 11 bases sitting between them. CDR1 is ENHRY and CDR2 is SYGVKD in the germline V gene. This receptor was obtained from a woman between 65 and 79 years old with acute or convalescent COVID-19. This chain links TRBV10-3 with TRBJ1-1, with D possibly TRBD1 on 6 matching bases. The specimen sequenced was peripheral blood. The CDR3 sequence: CAISENRVTTEAFF. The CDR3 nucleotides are TGTGCCATCAGTGAGAACAGGGTTACCACTGAAGCTTTCTTT.